Listed below are T cell receptor beta chains from one sample, sequenced in a study of blood T cells in healthy people across ages. One entry per CDR3 protein, called by TCRdb with MiXCR from the 5' RACE reads. The profile covers 450,000 to 600,000 distinct CDR3 sequences, with about a quarter appearing a single time and roughly 3.5% taken by the ten largest. The data also belong to a second study, concerning T cells of mothers and their children.

Sequencing input: blood. The receptor set was obtained from a boy between 2 and 10 years old in good health. Each CDR3 is given with its conserved first and last residue.

V	length	J	CDR3
TRBV9	17	TRBJ2-3	CASSLEGLAGVPDTQYF
TRBV7-8	17	TRBJ2-2	CASSPKPSGGPYGELFF
TRBV5-5	12	TRBJ2-2	CASSLDRGELFF
TRBV20-1	14	TRBJ2-3	CSARLALSTDTQYF
TRBV9	15	TRBJ2-7	CASSVEAGGNYEQYF
TRBV5-1	16	TRBJ1-4	CASSKDPGQPNKKLFF
TRBV15	16	TRBJ2-7	CATSGAWTSGRYEQYF
TRBV7-8	15	TRBJ2-1	CASSLGSGSHNEQFF
TRBV29-1	11	TRBJ2-2	CSVEQGGELFF
TRBV30	12	TRBJ2-4	CAWSTTSAIQYF
TRBV7-9	15	TRBJ1-4	CASSLLTPGDEKLFF
TRBV12-3/TRBV12-4	15	TRBJ2-5	CASSLSGGFTETQYF
TRBV24-1	16	NA	CATSDGRTGVLNEQFF
TRBV4-2	12	TRBJ2-1	CASSQDQAFQFF
TRBV5-1	18	TRBJ1-4	CASSLDRAHFATNEKLFF
TRBV29-1	14	NA	CSVEDQGQTYEQYF
TRBV6-6	15	TRBJ2-1	CASSYLSSGSDEQFF
TRBV5-1	14	NA	CASSFEGTTYEQYF
TRBV11-2	14	TRBJ2-4	CASSLALAKNIQYF
TRBV4-2	17	TRBJ1-3	CASSPNGQGAIGNTIYF
TRBV29-1	14	TRBJ2-7	CSVASGSGSYEQYF
TRBV12-3/TRBV12-4	13	TRBJ2-7	CASSQRHLHEQYF